One sample yielded the 26 T cell receptor beta chains listed below, sequenced in a study of blood T cell repertoires in COVID-19. The assay was immunoSEQ multiplex PCR, and TCRdb's table has in-frame clones only and misses some. The sample lists about 110,000 clones; around nine tenths were seen once. Sequenced input: peripheral blood. These receptor sequences come from a human donor in a cohort sampled during active COVID-19.

Only one count was recorded for this clone. The chain recombines TRBV30 with TRBJ2-3, with D possibly TRBD1 on 7 matching bases. CDR1 GTSNPN and CDR2 SVGIG come from the germline V gene (reference sequence). CDR3 size: 14 residues. Deletions cut 5 bases from V and 8 bases from J, with 20 bases between. CDR3 residues: CAWGVEGATGTQYF. CDR3 DNA sequence: TGTGCCTGGGGGGTGGAGGGGGCCACGGGTACGCAGTATTTT.

The chain employs TRBV27 and TRBJ1-5; tentatively, D is TRBD1 (5 bases). The CDR3 runs 15 residues. Germline assignment: CDR1 MNHEY and CDR2 SMNVEV (reference sequence). The germline V and J ends were trimmed by 3 bases and 7 bases, with 16 bases remaining between them. CDR3 nucleotides: TGTGCCAGCAGTTTTTTAAAAGGGGAAGGACAGCCCCAGCATTTT. Amino acid sequence: CASSFLKGEGQPQHF.

J is TRBJ2-1 and V is TRBV4-1, with D perhaps TRBD1 (6 bases). V shed 4 bases and J shed 0 bases, with 10 bases lying between them. The CDR3 extends over 15 amino acids. Looked up from germline, CDR1 is MGHRA and CDR2 is YSYEKL. Written as DNA, the CDR3 is TGCGCCAGCAGCCGACAGGCGAGCTCCTACAATGAGCAGTTCTTC. Translated, it gives CASSRQASSYNEQFF.

This rearrangement joins TRBV7-9 to TRBJ1-3; 10 bases fit TRBD1. Germline V gives CDR1 SEHNR, CDR2 FQNEAQ (reference sequence). This CDR3 is 17 amino acids long. The junction had 7 bases not matched to a gene; V was cut back by 0 bases and J by 5 bases. CDR3: CASSLAGQGRYRNTIYF. CDR3 coding DNA: TGTGCCAGCAGCTTAGCGGGACAGGGGCGGTATCGAAACACCATATATTTT. Variable domain in full (rest from reference TRBV7-9 and TRBJ1-3): DTGVSQNPRHKITKRGQNVTFRCDPISEHNRLYWYRQTLGQGPEFLTYFQNEAQLEKSRLLSDRFSAERPKGSFSTLEIQRTEQGDSAMYLCASSLAGQGRYRNTIYFGEGSWLTVV.

This clone occurred once. The V call is TRBV7-2, the J call TRBJ2-2; D gene ambiguous. CDR3 size: 16 residues. The germline V and J ends were trimmed by 5 bases and 0 bases, with 13 bases remaining between them. In germline, CDR1 is SGHTA, CDR2 FQGNSA. Here the CDR3 reads CASSKQLRSNTGELFF. The CDR3 region has the DNA TGTGCCAGCAGCAAACAGTTACGATCGAACACCGGGGAGCTGTTTTTT. The complete variable domain, with remaining parts taken from reference TRBV7-2 and TRBJ2-2, reads GAGVSQSPSNKVTEKGKDVELRCDPISGHTALYWYRQSLGQGLEFLIYFQGNSAPDKSGLPSDRFSAERTGGSVSTLTIQRTQQEDSAVYLCASSKQLRSNTGELFFGEGSRLTVL.

V is TRBV10-1 and J is TRBJ1-1; 7 nucleotides line up with TRBD1. CDR1 WNHNN and CDR2 SYGVQD come from the germline V gene (reference sequence). The length of the CDR3 is 15 residues. Trimming at V came to 4 bases and at J to 0 bases, leaving 5 bases not matched to a gene. CDR3 DNA: TGCGCCAGCAGTGGGGCCGGGACAGTGAACACTGAAGCTTTCTTT. It encodes CASSGAGTVNTEAFF.

This clone was observed a single time. CDR3 protein: CASSLTSRQKETQYF. The CDR3 DNA reads TGCGCCAGCAGCTTGACTAGCAGACAAAAAGAGACCCAGTACTTC. The rearrangement links TRBV5-1 to TRBJ2-5; D perhaps matches TRBD2 (6 bases). The CDR3 has 15 amino acids. Germline-derived CDR1 and CDR2 are SGHRS and YFSETQ. V lost 1 base, J lost 3 bases, and 13 bases lay in between.

This clone was seen only once. The genes are TRBV25-1 and TRBJ1-5; D not resolved. V dropped 2 bases and J dropped 9 bases, with 17 bases sitting between them. The CDR3 is 15 residues long. The germline gives CDR1 MGHDK, CDR2 SYGVNS. The CDR3 DNA follows: TGTGCCAGCAGTGAAAGTGGCAGGTTGGGAGGGCCCCAGCATTTT. It codes for CASSESGRLGGPQHF.

V usage is TRBV7-9 and J usage is TRBJ1-1; 9 bases map to TRBD1. This CDR3 spans 16 amino acids. Germline trimming cut 7 bases from V and 6 bases from J; bases unmatched to any gene: 15. Germline assignment: CDR1 SEHNR and CDR2 FQNEAQ (reference sequence). The CDR3 region is CASKKGQGTTIAEAFF. In nucleotides, the CDR3 is TGTGCCAGCAAGAAGGGACAGGGTACAACTATCGCTGAAGCTTTCTTT.

The V and J genes are TRBV7-2 and TRBJ1-5, with 9 bases identical to TRBD1. Germline V gives CDR1 SGHTA, CDR2 FQGNSA. The CDR3 runs 14 residues. After removal of 5 bases from V and 4 bases from J, the junction contained 3 bases not matched to a gene. DNA of the CDR3: TGTGCCAGCAGCCTAGGACAGGGGAATCAGCCCCAGCATTTT. The encoded protein is CASSLGQGNQPQHF.

The chain combines TRBV6-6 with TRBJ1-4; perhaps TRBD1 as D (6 bases). The CDR3 spans 15 residues. From germline, CDR1 is MNHNY and CDR2 SVGAGI (reference sequence). Trimming pared 7 bases from V and 3 bases from J, leaving 15 bases between. The CDR3 protein is CASKNSGASNEKLFF. The CDR3 bases are TGTGCCAGCAAGAATTCAGGGGCTTCTAATGAAAAACTGTTTTTT.

The chain recombines TRBV5-1 with TRBJ2-5; 9 bases align to TRBD1. Per the germline V gene, CDR1 is SGHRS and CDR2 is YFSETQ. The CDR3 consists of 15 residues. V lost 3 bases, J lost 5 bases, and 8 bases stayed unmatched. The CDR3 region has the DNA TGCGCCAGCAGCTCCGCGACAGGGGGGGTGGAGACCCAGTACTTC. It translates to CASSSATGGVETQYF.

V and J are TRBV5-1 and TRBJ1-3; possible D gene TRBD1, 5 bases. The CDR3 is 13 residues long. Germline-derived CDR1 and CDR2 are SGHRS and YFSETQ. The V gene lost 7 bases and the J gene lost 4 bases, with 12 bases spanning the gap. CDR3 sequence (DNA): TGCGCCAGCCGGCGCGGGGCCGGAAACACCATATATTTT. Translation gives CASRRGAGNTIYF.

The chain recombines TRBV5-1 with TRBJ2-7, with D uncertain. Germline assignment: CDR1 SGHRS and CDR2 YFSETQ. This CDR3 has 14 amino acids. Trimming stripped 4 bases from V and 0 bases from J, with 11 bases between. CDR3 nucleotides: TGCGCCAGCAGCATCCGCACCAGCTCCTACGAGCAGTACTTC. Amino acid sequence: CASSIRTSSYEQYF.

V gene TRBV5-6 combines with J gene TRBJ2-3; D call uncertain. Trimming stripped 1 base from V and 2 bases from J, with 11 bases between. There are 15 residues in the CDR3. CDR1 and CDR2 (germline): SGHDT, YYEEEE. CDR3 sequence: CASSLLHLNTDTQYF. CDR3 in DNA: TGTGCCAGCAGCTTGTTACACCTGAACACAGATACGCAGTATTTT.

The rearrangement uses TRBV29-1 and TRBJ2-1; the match to TRBD2 covers 11 bases. CDR1 is SQVTM, CDR2 ANQGSEA, per germline. The CDR3 extends over 15 amino acids. V shed 1 base and J 4 bases; nucleotides not matched to a gene: 3. CDR3 sequence (DNA): TGCAGCGTTGAAGGGACTAGCGGGTCGTACAATGAGCAGTTCTTC. It encodes CSVEGTSGSYNEQFF.

The J gene is TRBJ2-1, the V gene TRBV5-4; 8 nucleotides match TRBD2. Germline assignment: CDR1 SGHNT and CDR2 YYREEE (reference sequence). V lost 0 bases, J lost 0 bases, and 2 bases stayed unmatched. The CDR3 length is 16 residues. DNA of the CDR3: TGTGCCAGCAGCTTGGGACTAGCGTACTCCTACAATGAGCAGTTCTTC. Translation gives CASSLGLAYSYNEQFF.

This clone was observed a few times. V is TRBV30 and J is TRBJ2-1, with 10 bases identical to TRBD1. V dropped 4 bases and J dropped 8; count of bases not matched to a gene: 5. This CDR3 is built from 13 residues. The germline gives CDR1 GTSNPN, CDR2 SVGIG (reference sequence). The CDR3 loop is CAWNPGQGYEQFF. The DNA of the CDR3 is TGTGCCTGGAATCCGGGACAGGGGTATGAGCAGTTCTTC.

J is TRBJ2-7 and V is TRBV27; TRBD1 agrees at 8 bases. This CDR3 contains 13 residues. The V gene's germline CDR1 is MNHEY and CDR2 SMNVEV (reference sequence). V trimming: 6 bases; J trimming: 4 bases; junction bases outside the gene matches: 5. The DNA of the CDR3 is TGTGCCAGCAGCAGGACAGGGCTATACGAGCAGTACTTC. Residues: CASSRTGLYEQYF.

The gene calls are TRBV7-9 and TRBJ2-7; D is ambiguous. CDR3 size: 10 residues. Per germline, CDR1 SEHNR and CDR2 FQNEAQ (reference sequence). V was cut by 5 bases and J by 9 bases, with 8 bases left in between. The CDR3 is CASSPLWQYF. CDR3 bases: TGTGCCAGCAGCCCCCTATGGCAGTACTTC.

V usage is TRBV9 and J usage is TRBJ1-4; D may be TRBD1 (6 bases). The V and J ends lost 4 bases and 5 bases respectively, with 12 bases between them. This CDR3 has 14 residues. Per the germline V gene, CDR1 is SGDLS and CDR2 is YYNGEE. CDR3: CASSLDSYNEKLFF. The CDR3 DNA follows: TGTGCCAGCAGCCTGGACAGCTACAATGAAAAACTGTTTTTT.

This chain links TRBV3-1 (or the pseudogene TRBV3-2) with TRBJ2-7; 10 bases map to TRBD2. The V segment lost 1 base and the J segment 7 bases; nucleotides outside the gene matches: 10. Per germline, CDR1 LGHDT and CDR2 YNNKEL (reference sequence). The CDR3 contains 16 residues. This chain's CDR3 is CASSQGPSGGLVEQYF. The CDR3 DNA follows: TGTGCCAGCAGCCAAGGGCCTAGCGGGGGTCTCGTGGAGCAGTACTTC.

The chain uses TRBV6-5 and TRBJ2-3, with 10 nucleotides matching TRBD1. The CDR3 consists of 16 residues. The V segment lost 2 bases and the J segment 1 base; nucleotides outside the gene matches: 3. Germline lookup yields CDR1 MNHEY and CDR2 SVGAGI. CDR3 amino acids: CASSYLGQGGTDTQYF. In nucleotides, the CDR3 is TGTGCCAGCAGTTACCTCGGACAGGGGGGCACAGATACGCAGTATTTT.

The chain uses TRBV7-2 and TRBJ1-2; D is unresolved. Per germline, CDR1 SGHTA and CDR2 FQGNSA. CDR3 length equals 13 residues. Trimming pared 6 bases from V and 7 bases from J, leaving 15 bases between. DNA for the CDR3: TGTGCCAGCAGTCCGAACAGAAGTAGTGGCTACACCTTC. Translated: CASSPNRSSGYTF.

The gene calls are TRBV5-4 and TRBJ2-1; D perhaps matches TRBD2 (6 bases). This CDR3 is 13 amino acids long. Trimming removed 0 bases from V and 13 bases from J, with 14 bases in between. From germline, CDR1 is SGHNT and CDR2 YYREEE (reference sequence). As DNA, the CDR3 is TGTGCCAGCAGCTTGGATGGACGCGGGGAACAGTTCTTC. Translated, it gives CASSLDGRGEQFF.

This chain joins TRBV7-9 and TRBJ2-3, with a weak D call TRBD2 (7 bases). The length of the CDR3 is 14 residues. Germline-derived CDR1 and CDR2 are SEHNR and FQNEAQ (reference sequence). The V and J ends lost 4 bases and 9 bases respectively, with 17 bases between them. The CDR3 here is CASSSRGAPITQYF. CDR3 nucleotide sequence: TGTGCCAGCAGCTCTCGGGGGGCCCCAATCACGCAGTATTTT.